A single sample is the source of the 10 T cell receptor beta chains below, sequenced in a study of T-cell reconstitution after alpha-beta-depleted transplantation in children. Preparation of the TCRbeta library was carried out with unique molecular identifiers. TCRdb ran MiXCR on the PCR reads and lists one entry per CDR3 protein. The repertoire holds roughly 500,000 distinct CDR3 sequences, 32% seen once, with around 2.4% in the top ten. This specimen was PBMCs from the stem cell graft donor, taken from the stem cell graft. Every receptor here comes from a human donor who donated a stem cell graft to a child with aplastic anemia.

This clonotype was picked up a small number of times. J is TRBJ2-3 and V is TRBV9; TRBD2 might be the D (5 bases). The CDR3 is 15 amino acids. The V end lost 0 bases, the J end lost 2 bases, and 10 bases lay between the germline ends. CDR1 and CDR2 from the germline V gene are SGDLS and YYNGEE. CDR3 residues: CASSVEGGPTDTQYF. DNA for the CDR3: TGTGCCAGCAGCGTAGAAGGAGGTCCCACAGATACGCAGTATTTT.

Only a few counts were recorded for this clonotype. The V gene is TRBV7-2, the J gene TRBJ2-7; no clear D. This CDR3 has 13 residues. The germline CDR1 and CDR2 sequences are SGHTA and FQGNSA. The germline V and J ends were trimmed by 6 bases and 3 bases, with 12 bases remaining between them. The CDR3 is CASSSDPYYEQYF. For the CDR3, the DNA is TGTGCCAGCAGTTCGGACCCGTACTACGAGCAGTACTTC.

This chain joins TRBV18 and TRBJ1-1, with D possibly TRBD1 on 5 matching bases. Trimming removed 2 bases from V and 0 bases from J, with 10 bases in between. This CDR3 has 15 residues. The germline gives CDR1 KGHSH, CDR2 LQKENI. CDR3 residues: CASSPMGVMNTEAFF. For the CDR3, the DNA is TGTGCCAGCTCACCAATGGGGGTGATGAACACTGAAGCTTTCTTT. Looking up the rest from reference TRBV18 and TRBJ1-1 gives the full variable domain: NAGVMQNPRHLVRRRGQEARLRCSPMKGHSHVYWYRQLPEEGLKFMVYLQKENIIDESGMPKERFSAEFPKEGPSILRIQQVVRGDSAAYFCASSPMGVMNTEAFFGQGTRLTVV.

This chain joins TRBV20-1 and TRBJ1-5; no clear D. Deletions cut 6 bases from V and 2 bases from J, with 17 bases between. The CDR3 consists of 15 residues. Germline CDR1 and CDR2: DFQATT and SNEGSKA (reference sequence). This CDR3 is CSAPRTGSGNQPQHF. CDR3 sequence (DNA): TGCAGTGCGCCCCGGACGGGATCGGGCAATCAGCCCCAGCATTTT.

The chain couples TRBV20-1 to TRBJ2-7; maybe TRBD1 (6 bases). V lost 3 bases to trimming and J lost 3 bases, with 21 bases between them. From germline, CDR1 is DFQATT and CDR2 SNEGSKA (reference sequence). This CDR3 is 16 amino acids long. Here the CDR3 DNA reads TGCAGTGCTAGGCTCAGGGGTCGGGCCTTTAGCTACGAGCAGTACTTC. This encodes CSARLRGRAFSYEQYF.

The gene calls are TRBV20-1 and TRBJ2-5, with a weak D call TRBD1 (5 bases). Germline CDR1 is DFQATT and CDR2 is SNEGSKA (reference sequence). The CDR3 runs to 12 residues. V was shortened by 0 bases and J by 5 bases, with 7 bases between the two germline ends. The CDR3 DNA follows: TGCAGTGCTAGAGATAAGGGGGAGACCCAGTACTTC. Residues: CSARDKGETQYF.

This chain uses TRBV12-3 or TRBV12-4 with TRBJ2-5; D gene uncertain. The CDR3 is made up of 15 amino acids. Between the trimmed V and J ends, which lost 6 bases and 2 bases, there was a span of 16 bases. Here the CDR3 DNA reads TGTGCCAGCAGCCGCGGCCGGACGGAACAAGAGACCCAGTACTTC. Translated: CASSRGRTEQETQYF.

This clonotype appeared a few times. The chain links TRBV7-2 to TRBJ2-3; D remains unclear. The CDR3 is made up of 14 amino acids. Germline CDR1 and CDR2: SGHTA and FQGNSA. Trimming removed 5 bases from V and 0 bases from J, with 9 bases in between. CDR3 DNA: TGTGCCAGCAGCCCGGTCTATAGCACAGATACGCAGTATTTT. Translating gives CASSPVYSTDTQYF. Together with reference TRBV7-2 and TRBJ2-3, the CDR3 gives the full variable domain: GAGVSQSPSNKVTEKGKDVELRCDPISGHTALYWYRQSLGQGLEFLIYFQGNSAPDKSGLPSDRFSAERTGGSVSTLTIQRTQQEDSAVYLCASSPVYSTDTQYFGPGTRLTVL.

The table lists this clonotype with a few counts. This chain links TRBV15 with TRBJ1-6; weak D call: TRBD1 (5 bases). CDR3 length: 16 residues. Deletions cut 3 bases from V and 5 bases from J, with 14 bases between. Germline V lookup: CDR1 LNHNV, CDR2 YYDKDF (reference sequence). The CDR3 reads CATSRKGTLDNSPLHF. CDR3 nucleotides: TGTGCCACCAGCAGGAAGGGGACCCTTGATAATTCACCCCTCCACTTT.

This chain connects TRBV29-1 to TRBJ2-2; the D is unclear. The CDR3 contains 14 residues. In germline, CDR1 is SQVTM, CDR2 ANQGSEA. The CDR3 loop reads CSAGAGRNTGELFF. As DNA, the CDR3 is TGCAGTGCCGGCGCCGGGCGAAACACCGGGGAGCTGTTTTTT.